The clone carrying this TCR beta chain has more than one count but fewer than ten. This specimen comes from a study of T cells in Graves' hyperthyroidism and ophthalmopathy. TCR beta CDR3 sequences were amplified from RNA transcripts. Researchers ran a first-round RT-PCR on the TCR CDR3 using the HTBI primer set. TCRdb called the multiplex PCR reads again in MiXCR, with one record for every CDR3 protein. The data hold almost 600,000 distinct CDR3 sequences, with over 11% observed a single time. The germline CDR1 and CDR2 sequences are DFQATT and SNEGSKA (reference sequence). V shed 2 bases and J 2 bases; nucleotides not matched to a gene: 11. The CDR3 covers 17 residues. For the diagnoses, clinical symptoms, serum thyroxine and TRAb, thyroid ultrasound and orbital computed tomography were used.

The chain employs TRBV20-1 and TRBJ2-1; TRBD2 aligns across 8 bases. The source of this sequence is a woman in her 30s with Graves' hyperthyroidism that later progressed to Graves' ophthalmopathy. Sequencing was done on a sample of blood. DNA for the CDR3: TGCAGTGCTAGACACCCTTGGAGCGGGAGAGCCTACAATGAGCAGTTCTTC. Protein sequence: CSARHPWSGRAYNEQFF.